Presented here are 3 T cell receptor beta chains from one specimen sequenced in a study of cytomegalovirus exposure and HLA in healthy donors. The PCR ran on 60 Vbeta and 13 Jbeta primers. Sequencing was performed with immunoSEQ multiplex PCR; in TCRdb, only in-frame clones are kept and a portion is missing. The sample yields about 160,000 clones, under 80% seen once. The sequencing input was PBMCs. The receptors were sampled from a female donor in good health and CMV-seronegative.

The chain recombines TRBV19 with TRBJ2-1; the match to TRBD2 covers 10 bases. The germline CDR1 and CDR2 sequences are LNHDA and SQIVND (reference sequence). The V and J ends lost 5 bases and 5 bases, in that order; junction bases with no gene match: 6. The CDR3 runs to 15 residues. CDR3 in DNA: TGTGCCAGTAGTCCCGGGACTAGCGCTAACAATGAGCAGTTCTTC. It encodes CASSPGTSANNEQFF.

The chain joins TRBV5-4 to TRBJ1-2; 7 nucleotides match TRBD1. The CDR3 loop spans 12 amino acids. The V segment lost 4 bases and the J segment 4 bases; nucleotides outside the gene matches: 1. Per the germline V gene, CDR1 is SGHNT and CDR2 is YYREEE (reference sequence). In DNA form, the CDR3 reads TGTGCCAGCAGCAGGGACAGCTATGGCTACACCTTC. Translated: CASSRDSYGYTF. Supplemented by reference TRBV5-4 and TRBJ1-2, the full variable domain reads ETGVTQSPTHLIKTRGQQVTLRCSSQSGHNTVSWYQQALGQGPQFIFQYYREEENGRGNFPPRFSGLQFPNYSSELNVNALELDDSALYLCASSRDSYGYTFGSGTRLTVV.

V and J are TRBV19 and TRBJ2-7; D is undetermined. Between the trimmed V and J ends, which lost 2 bases and 3 bases, there was a span of 8 bases. Germline V gene sequence: CDR1 LNHDA, CDR2 SQIVND (reference sequence). The CDR3 length is 13 residues. Written as DNA, the CDR3 is TGTGCCAGTAGTATATCCCTTTTCTACGAGCAGTACTTC. Encoded protein: CASSISLFYEQYF.